The clone carrying this TCR beta chain was seen once. Its matching antigen is unknown. These data originate in a study of cytomegalovirus exposure and HLA in healthy donors. PCR used 60 Vbeta primers and 13 Jbeta primers. Produced via immunoSEQ multiplex PCR; TCRdb's table is partial and in-frame only. The sample includes hundreds of thousands of clones, 77% of them seen just once. Overall study results and limits: It was reported that the classifier diagnosed cytomegalovirus status with high specificity and sensitivity in both the original and validation cohorts. When presence/absence was analysed, sequencing depth was taken to be roughly uniform across donors. Accurate predictions that matched the HLA-A and HLA-B alleles of most subjects were reportedly made from TCR beta sequences.

V lost 4 bases and J lost 0, with 10 bases in between. Germline-derived CDR1 and CDR2 are LGHNT and FRNRAP. CDR3 size: 15 residues. The V gene is TRBV12-5, the J gene TRBJ2-1, with a weak D call TRBD2 (5 bases). The sequence came from a woman aged 60 to 75 in good health and CMV-seropositive. Material: PBMCs. This chain's CDR3 is CASGSGLSSYNEQFF. The CDR3, as DNA: TGTGCTAGTGGTTCCGGACTGAGCTCCTACAATGAGCAGTTCTTC.